These 24 T cell receptor beta chains were all obtained from the same sample, sequenced in a study of cytomegalovirus exposure and HLA in healthy donors. Primers included in the PCR were 60 Vbeta and 13 Jbeta primers. TCRdb's table, derived via immunoSEQ multiplex PCR, lists solely in-frame clones and lacks some. The data contain under 200,000 clones, roughly 13% of them seen just once; the ten biggest clones take up 7.8%. Input material: PBMCs. The origin of the receptors is a man over 45 in good health and CMV-seropositive.

V gene TRBV9 combines with J gene TRBJ1-5, with D perhaps matching TRBD1 (5 bases). The V gene's germline CDR1 is SGDLS and CDR2 YYNGEE. This CDR3 contains 15 residues. V shed 4 bases and J shed 2 bases, with 13 bases lying between them. CDR3 protein: CASSPGGGGNQPQHF. CDR3 bases: TGTGCCAGCAGCCCGGGGGGGGGAGGCAATCAGCCCCAGCATTTT.

J is TRBJ1-1 and V is TRBV29-1, with unresolved D. V shed 8 bases and J shed 1 base, with 11 bases lying between them. CDR1 and CDR2 from the germline V gene are SQVTM and ANQGSEA. The CDR3 covers 12 residues. The CDR3 loop is CSIQEGNTEAFF. Written as DNA, the CDR3 is TGCAGCATCCAGGAGGGGAACACTGAAGCTTTCTTT.

The rearrangement uses TRBV28 and TRBJ2-7, with TRBD1 identical over 7 bases. With V trimmed by 4 bases and J by 3 bases, 3 bases remained unmatched. Germline V gene sequence: CDR1 MDHEN, CDR2 SYDVKM. The CDR3 sequence is 13 residues long. The CDR3 sequence: CASSSGQNYEQYV. In nucleotides, the CDR3 is TGTGCCAGCAGTTCGGGACAGAACTACGAGCAGTACGTC.

V usage is TRBV6-5 and J usage is TRBJ2-5, with 9 bases fitting TRBD2. The trim removed 2 bases at V and 5 bases at J, leaving 3 bases unmatched. The CDR3 sequence is 14 residues long. Germline lookup yields CDR1 MNHEY and CDR2 SVGAGI. This CDR3 reads CASSYKAGGETQYF. The CDR3 region has the DNA TGTGCCAGCAGTTACAAAGCGGGGGGTGAGACCCAGTACTTC.

The gene calls are TRBV6-1 and TRBJ1-2; no firm D call. The V end lost 1 base, the J end lost 5 bases, and 14 bases lay between the germline ends. Germline assignment: CDR1 MNHNS and CDR2 SASEGT. The CDR3 contains 15 residues. For the CDR3, the DNA is TGTGCCAGCAGTGAAGAGGGCGGGGTTGGGTATGGCTACACCTTC. Translation: CASSEEGGVGYGYTF.

This rearrangement joins TRBV6-5 to TRBJ2-7, with 10 bases identical to TRBD1. Looked up from germline, CDR1 is MNHEY and CDR2 is SVGAGI. This CDR3 comprises 14 residues. V gave up 6 bases and J gave up 1 base; unmatched junction bases: 3. As DNA, the CDR3 is TGTGCCAGCAGCCGGGACAGGGGTTCCTACGAGCAGTACGTC. Translated: CASSRDRGSYEQYV.

Only a few counts were recorded for this clone. The DNA for the CDR3 is TGTGCCAGCAGCCCCTTCCCGATGGCGGGGGGGGACAATGAGCAGTTCTTC. As protein: CASSPFPMAGGDNEQFF. The J gene is TRBJ2-1, the V gene TRBV7-2, with TRBD2 matching over 9 bases. V shed 5 bases and J 5 bases; nucleotides not matched to a gene: 13. CDR1 is SGHTA and CDR2 is FQGNSA in the germline V gene. CDR3 size: 17 residues.

This chain uses TRBV7-2 with TRBJ1-1; D is undetermined. CDR1 is SGHTA, CDR2 FQGNSA, per germline. This CDR3 comprises 14 residues. The V end was cut by 3 bases, the J end by 1 base, with 9 bases between. CDR3 DNA: TGTGCCAGCAGCTTTCCCGAGGGGAACACTGAAGCTTTCTTT. Protein: CASSFPEGNTEAFF.

This clone was counted only a few times. The chain is built from TRBV30 and TRBJ2-7, with D perhaps TRBD1 (6 bases). Trimming pared 7 bases from V and 5 bases from J, leaving 12 bases between. The CDR3 is made up of 11 amino acids. From germline, CDR1 is GTSNPN and CDR2 SVGIG (reference sequence). The CDR3 spells CASYRAHEQYF. The CDR3 DNA follows: TGTGCCTCTTACAGGGCGCACGAGCAGTACTTC.

The V call is TRBV6-4, the J call TRBJ2-2; 12 nucleotides line up with TRBD2. The CDR3 contains 16 residues. From germline, CDR1 is MRHNA and CDR2 SNTAGT. The V segment lost 4 bases and the J segment 5 bases; nucleotides outside the gene matches: 5. In DNA, the CDR3 is TGTGCCAGCAGTGCCCTAGCGGGGGGGCGAACCGGGGAGCTGTTTTTT. It translates to CASSALAGGRTGELFF.

This clone was observed a handful of times. The rearrangement uses TRBV21-1 and TRBJ2-2; TRBD2, the D gene given by the table, was not confirmed from the DNA. TRBV21-1 is recorded as a pseudogene. CDR3 length equals 15 residues. In DNA, the CDR3 is TGTGCCAGCAGCCTTGTGAGGGAGGAAAACGGGGAGCTGTTTTTT. Its translation is CASSLVREENGELFF.

The genes are TRBV29-1 and TRBJ2-1, with 8 bases lining up with TRBD1. CDR1 and CDR2 from the germline V gene are SQVTM and ANQGSEA. The CDR3 length is 14 residues. Trimming at V came to 6 bases and at J to 2 bases, leaving 6 bases not matched to a gene. The CDR3 bases are TGCAGCGTAGCCGGACAGGGCCCCTACAATGAGCAGTTCTTC. Translating gives CSVAGQGPYNEQFF.

This chain links TRBV5-1 with TRBJ2-7; 10 bases map to TRBD1. Germline CDR1 SGHRS, CDR2 YFSETQ. This CDR3 is 13 amino acids long. Trimming at V came to 3 bases and at J to 5 bases, leaving 2 bases not matched to a gene. CDR3 sequence (DNA): TGCGCCAGCAGCTCGGGACAGGGGAACGAGCAGTACTTC. Translation gives CASSSGQGNEQYF.

CDR3: CASSKGIGYTF. DNA of the CDR3: TGTGCCAGCAGTAAGGGGATCGGCTACACCTTC. J is TRBJ1-2 and V is TRBV27, with a weak D call TRBD1 (5 bases). Germline loops: CDR1 MNHEY, CDR2 SMNVEV (reference sequence). V was cut by 5 bases and J by 8 bases, with 9 bases left in between. CDR3 size: 11 residues.

The chain carries TRBV5-4 and TRBJ2-2; tentative D call: TRBD1 (6 bases). This CDR3 is built from 15 residues. Trimming pared 2 bases from V and 0 bases from J, leaving 8 bases between. Germline V gene lookup returns CDR1 SGHNT and CDR2 YYREEE (reference sequence). The CDR3 nucleotides read TGTGCCAGCAGCTTTGGACAGACGAACACCGGGGAGCTGTTTTTT. Translating it yields CASSFGQTNTGELFF.

In this sample, this clone turned up a few times. This chain connects TRBV6-5 to TRBJ2-7, with a weak D call TRBD1 (5 bases). Germline lookup yields CDR1 MNHEY and CDR2 SVGAGI. Trimming left V 0 bases short and J 5 bases short, with 8 bases between. The CDR3 is 13 amino acids. The CDR3 DNA is TGTGCCAGCAGTTACTCTGACAGCCACGAGCAGTACGTC. It translates to CASSYSDSHEQYV.

The genes are TRBV19 and TRBJ1-5; D is undetermined. The CDR3 has 13 residues. V lost 5 bases and J lost 7, with 12 bases in between. Germline V lookup: CDR1 LNHDA, CDR2 SQIVND (reference sequence). The CDR3 sequence is CASSWRGSQPQHF. The CDR3 DNA reads TGTGCCAGTAGTTGGCGGGGATCCCAGCCCCAGCATTTT.

A few counts support this clone. This sequence joins TRBV29-1 and TRBJ2-3; possibly TRBD2 for D (5 bases). The V gene lost 6 bases and the J gene lost 5 bases, with 9 bases spanning the gap. Per germline, CDR1 SQVTM and CDR2 ANQGSEA. The CDR3 totals 11 residues. CDR3 sequence reads: CSVGNGDTQYF. CDR3 DNA sequence: TGCAGCGTCGGGAATGGAGATACGCAGTATTTT.

The V call is TRBV19, the J call TRBJ2-1, with 10 positions matching TRBD1. The CDR3 is 16 residues long. The V gene's germline CDR1 is LNHDA and CDR2 SQIVND (reference sequence). V dropped 4 bases and J dropped 5; count of bases not matched to a gene: 8. CDR3 in amino acids: CASSKAGTGADNEQFF. CDR3 nucleotides: TGTGCCAGTAGTAAAGCCGGGACAGGGGCTGACAATGAGCAGTTCTTC. Based on the CDR3 plus reference TRBV19 and TRBJ2-1, the full variable domain is DGGITQSPKYLFRKEGQNVTLSCEQNLNHDAMYWYRQDPGQGLRLIYYSQIVNDFQKGDIAEGYSVSREKKESFPLTVTSAQKNPTAFYLCASSKAGTGADNEQFFGPGTRLTVL.

This clone appeared a few times. The chain employs TRBV28 and TRBJ1-2; no clear D. Trimming left V 8 bases short and J 1 base short, with 17 bases between. Germline CDR1 reads MDHEN; CDR2 reads SYDVKM. The length of the CDR3 is 15 residues. Here the CDR3 reads CASALSSGFNYGYTF. CDR3 coding DNA: TGTGCCAGCGCTCTGTCTTCGGGATTTAACTATGGCTACACCTTC.

This chain links TRBV29-1 with TRBJ1-1; D is possibly TRBD1 (5 bases). CDR1 is SQVTM and CDR2 is ANQGSEA in the germline V gene. V gave up 1 base and J gave up 7 bases, with 13 bases separating them. CDR3 length: 13 amino acids. CDR3 sequence: CSVEGGGGVEAFF. The CDR3, as DNA: TGCAGCGTTGAAGGGGGCGGTGGAGTTGAAGCTTTCTTT.

The chain is built from TRBV5-4 and TRBJ1-1; D not resolved. This CDR3 has 15 residues. The germline V and J ends were trimmed by 0 bases and 3 bases, with 12 bases remaining between them. Germline CDR1 SGHNT, CDR2 YYREEE (reference sequence). CDR3 sequence: CASSLGAPRDTEAFF. CDR3 nucleotides: TGTGCCAGCAGCTTGGGAGCCCCGCGGGACACTGAAGCTTTCTTT.

Concerning this clone: It is unclear where the CDR3 begins or ends on the DNA, so no DNA is shown, and the CDR3 is as TCRdb lists it. The CDR3 loop is CASILGGRGNTEAFF. The chain has TRBV28 and TRBJ1-1. CDR1 is MDHEN, CDR2 SYDVKM, per germline. The CDR3 length is 15 residues, termini included.

The chain employs TRBV19 and TRBJ1-2; 8 nucleotides align to TRBD1. The V gene end was trimmed by 3 bases and the J gene end by 7 bases; junction bases not matched to a gene: 10. The CDR3 contains 15 residues. Germline V gene data show CDR1 as LNHDA and CDR2 as SQIVND (reference sequence). CDR3: CASSIIGQGGSGYTF. CDR3 bases: TGTGCCAGTAGTATTATTGGACAGGGCGGGAGTGGCTACACCTTC.